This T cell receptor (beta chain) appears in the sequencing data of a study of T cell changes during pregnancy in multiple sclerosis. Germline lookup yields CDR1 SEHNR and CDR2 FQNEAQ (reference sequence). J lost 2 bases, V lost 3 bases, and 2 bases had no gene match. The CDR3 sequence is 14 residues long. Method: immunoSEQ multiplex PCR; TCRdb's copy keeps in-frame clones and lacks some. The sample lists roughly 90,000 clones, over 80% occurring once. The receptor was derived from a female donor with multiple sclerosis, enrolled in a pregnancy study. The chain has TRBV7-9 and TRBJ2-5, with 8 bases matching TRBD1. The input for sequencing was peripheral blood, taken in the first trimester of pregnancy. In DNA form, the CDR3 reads TGTGCCAGCAGCTTTAACAGGGGGCAAGAGACCCAGTACTTC. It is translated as CASSFNRGQETQYF.